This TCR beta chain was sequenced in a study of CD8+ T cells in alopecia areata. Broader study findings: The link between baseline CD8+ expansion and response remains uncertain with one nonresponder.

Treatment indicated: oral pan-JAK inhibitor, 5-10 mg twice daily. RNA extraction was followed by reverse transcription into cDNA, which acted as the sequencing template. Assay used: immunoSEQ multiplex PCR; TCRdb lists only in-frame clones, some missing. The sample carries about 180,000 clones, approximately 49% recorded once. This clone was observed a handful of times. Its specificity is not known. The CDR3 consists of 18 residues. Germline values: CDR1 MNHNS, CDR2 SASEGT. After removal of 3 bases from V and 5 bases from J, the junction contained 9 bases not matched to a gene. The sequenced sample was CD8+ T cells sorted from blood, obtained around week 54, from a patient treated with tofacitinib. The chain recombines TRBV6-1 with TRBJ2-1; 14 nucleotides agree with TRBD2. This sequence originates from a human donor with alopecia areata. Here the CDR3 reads CASSDPGTSGGADNEQFF. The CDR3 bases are TGTGCCAGCAGTGACCCCGGGACTAGCGGGGGCGCTGACAATGAGCAGTTCTTC.